This T cell receptor beta chain comes out of a study of neurological immune-mediated disorders. Trimming took 5 bases from V and 2 from J; bases not matched to a gene: 12. This CDR3 region has 17 residues. Germline CDR1 and CDR2: SGHTA and FQGNSA. This clonotype was observed at least ten times. Source material was 2 million unsorted PBMCs, stored at -80 °C in RNAlater. Whenever a sequencing run was performed, it yielded over 170 million TCR-beta sequences from 15-18 subjects. One entry per CDR3 protein results from TCRdb running MiXCR on the 5' RACE reads. Among about 77,000 distinct CDR3 sequences listed, under 10% were seen once.

Sequencing input: PBMCs. This rearrangement joins TRBV7-2 to TRBJ2-3, with 8 bases matching TRBD1. This sequence originates from a man aged 45-65 years in good health. Here the CDR3 reads CASSAVQGARNTDTQYF. The CDR3 DNA follows: TGTGCCAGCAGCGCGGTGCAGGGGGCGAGGAACACAGATACGCAGTATTTT.